A single TCR beta chain is shown here with its context. What it binds is not known. This entry belongs to a study of tumor and adjacent non-tumor tissue in lung cancer. Regarding the study as a whole: Normal lung showed higher cumulative top 100 clone frequency than tumor.

The library came from three nested PCR rounds adapted from ARM-PCR protocols. TCRdb re-analysed the multiplex PCR reads in MiXCR, keeping a single row per CDR3 protein. The sample gives 65,000 to 85,000 distinct CDR3 sequences, about 77% of which show up once; more than 40% is in the top ten. Trimming removed 11 bases from V and 0 bases from J, with 20 bases in between. From germline, CDR1 is SGHAT and CDR2 FQDESV (reference sequence). This CDR3 contains 16 residues. The template was RNA from unsorted bulk tissue. This non-tumor lung sample came from over 3 cm beyond the tumor edge. The chain joins TRBV11-1 to TRBJ2-1; tentative D call: TRBD1 (5 bases). The sequence came from a man aged 55 to 70 with non-small cell lung cancer. Sequencing input: distant non-tumor lung tissue. CDR3 amino acids: CADSLVPVNSYNEQFF. The CDR3 nucleotides are TGTGCCGACAGCTTAGTTCCAGTGAACTCCTACAATGAGCAGTTCTTC. Drawing the rest from reference TRBV11-1 and TRBJ2-1, the complete variable domain is EAEVAQSPRYKITEKSQAVAFWCDPISGHATLYWYRQILGQGPELLVQFQDESVVDDSQLPKDRFSAERLKGVDSTLKIQPAELGDSAMYLCADSLVPVNSYNEQFFGPGTRLTVL.